This T cell receptor beta chain is from a study of blood T cell repertoires in COVID-19. Study-wide context: COVID-19 samples collected from the United States, Italy and Spain covered acute and convalescent phases. Sources were T cells, B-cell-depleted T cells, or PBMCs; the material itself was cDNA or gDNA.

How the authors handled the data: Reference gene primer amplification gave nucleated cell count estimates. Some clones are missing from TCRdb's copy, which holds only in-frame ones; the method was immunoSEQ multiplex PCR. From that table come the V and J calls and clone size; the DNA was used to work out D and trimming. This sample carries about half a million clones, roughly 88% of them seen once, and the ten largest clones take more than 3%. Germline CDR1 is MDHEN and CDR2 is SYDVKM. The length of the CDR3 is 14 residues. V lost 4 bases to trimming and J lost 8 bases; unmatched junction nucleotides: 10.

The sequence was obtained from a human donor in a cohort sampled during active COVID-19. The V gene is TRBV28, the J gene TRBJ2-5, with 7 bases aligning to TRBD2. Sequencing was performed on peripheral blood. The CDR3 DNA is TGTGCCAGCAGTTGGGGGGGAGGGCCGACCACCCAGTACTTC. Protein sequence: CASSWGGGPTTQYF.